This TCR beta chain was retrieved from a study of long-term antiretroviral therapy in people with HIV. The libraries were made with immunoSEQ v3.0 at survey level. Using immunoSEQ multiplex PCR, the repertoire was profiled, and TCRdb retains in-frame clones only, with some absent. This sample has 20,000 to 25,000 clones, with less than 85% found just once. CDR3 length equals 15 residues. Germline V gene lookup returns CDR1 SGHAT and CDR2 FQNNGV. Deletions cut 2 bases from V and 5 bases from J, with 15 bases between. The source is a man in his forties or fifties with HIV. Here the sequenced sample was unsorted PBMCs, taken around 2.4 years after starting antiretroviral therapy. The rearrangement joins TRBV11-2 to TRBJ2-5; D remains unclear. The CDR3 sequence is CASSLFSANLETQYF. The CDR3 nucleotides read TGTGCCAGCAGCTTATTCTCTGCGAACCTGGAGACCCAGTACTTC. Looking up the rest from reference TRBV11-2 and TRBJ2-5 gives the full variable domain: EAGVAQSPRYKIIEKRQSVAFWCNPISGHATLYWYQQILGQGPKLLIQFQNNGVVDDSQLPKDRFSAERLKGVDSTLKIQPAKLEDSAVYLCASSLFSANLETQYFGPGTRLLVL.